One sample yielded the 23 T cell receptor beta chains listed below, sequenced in a study of cytotoxic CD8 clonotypes in ibrutinib-treated CLL. TCRdb's table, derived via immunoSEQ multiplex PCR, lists solely in-frame clones and lacks some. The sample contains hundreds of thousands of clones, more than 65% of which appear only once. Here the sequenced sample was PBMCs, taken before ibrutinib treatment. The receptors come from a human donor with chronic lymphocytic leukemia.

This clone was counted once. The chain joins TRBV7-6 to TRBJ2-7, with 8 positions matching TRBD1. V shed 5 bases and J 5 bases; nucleotides not matched to a gene: 11. Germline lookup yields CDR1 SGHVS and CDR2 FNYEAQ. The CDR3 sequence is 15 residues long. The CDR3 loop is CASSEHRDRSHEQYF. The CDR3 DNA follows: TGTGCCAGCAGCGAGCACCGGGACAGGAGCCACGAGCAGTACTTC.

The genes are TRBV2 and TRBJ1-5; 10 bases match TRBD1. Trimming at V came to 7 bases and at J to 2 bases, leaving 8 bases not matched to a gene. The germline V gene has CDR1 SNHLY and CDR2 FYNNEI. There are 16 residues in the CDR3. This chain's CDR3 is CASTDRGGPGNQPQHF. CDR3 coding DNA: TGTGCCAGCACGGACAGGGGGGGACCTGGCAATCAGCCCCAGCATTTT. The variable domain in full, with the rest retrieved from reference TRBV2 and TRBJ1-5, is EPEVTQTPSHQVTQMGQEVILRCVPISNHLYFYWYRQILGQKVEFLVSFYNNEISEKSEIFDDQFSVERPDGSNFTLKIRSTKLEDSAMYFCASTDRGGPGNQPQHFGDGTRLSIL.

J is TRBJ2-1 and V is TRBV30; D possibly corresponds to TRBD2 (5 bases). This CDR3 is built from 13 residues. The germline V gene encodes CDR1 GTSNPN and CDR2 SVGIG (reference sequence). Trimming removed 0 bases from V and 5 bases from J, with 8 bases in between. The CDR3 loop reads CAWSVLGDNEQFF. The CDR3 coding sequence is TGTGCCTGGAGTGTTCTCGGGGACAATGAGCAGTTCTTC. Full variable domain (rest looked up from reference TRBV30 and TRBJ2-1): SQTIHQWPATLVQPVGSPLSLECTVEGTSNPNLYWYRQAAGRGLQLLFYSVGIGQISSEVPQNLSASRPQDRQFILSSKKLLLSDSGFYLCAWSVLGDNEQFFGPGTRLTVL.

The V call is TRBV14, the J call TRBJ2-7, with D possibly matching TRBD2 (6 bases). CDR3 length: 17 residues. In germline, CDR1 is SGHDN, CDR2 FVKESK. Between the trimmed V and J ends, which lost 6 bases and 3 bases, there was a span of 24 bases. The CDR3 DNA sequence: TGTGCCAGCAGTGAAAAAAATTCGGGAGTCTTTGGCTACGAGCAGTACTTC. This gives the protein CASSEKNSGVFGYEQYF.

This sequence joins TRBV29-1 and TRBJ2-7; 7 bases are shared with TRBD1. V trimming: 6 bases; J trimming: 0 bases; junction bases outside the gene matches: 5. CDR1 is SQVTM, CDR2 ANQGSEA, per germline. The CDR3 has 13 amino acids. This CDR3 reads CSVLQGFSYEQYF. In DNA form, the CDR3 reads TGCAGCGTCTTACAGGGGTTCTCCTACGAGCAGTACTTC.

V is TRBV7-3 and J is TRBJ2-3; possible D gene TRBD2, 6 bases. Trimming left V 5 bases short and J 3 bases short, with 9 bases between. The CDR3 runs 13 residues. From germline, CDR1 is SGHTA and CDR2 FQGTGA. In nucleotides, the CDR3 is TGTGCCAGCAGCGCGGGATTAACAGATACGCAGTATTTT. Translating it yields CASSAGLTDTQYF.

This rearrangement joins TRBV19 to TRBJ2-3; no clear D. This CDR3 region has 14 residues. Germline V gene lookup returns CDR1 LNHDA and CDR2 SQIVND (reference sequence). V gave up 1 base and J gave up 4 bases, with 9 bases separating them. The CDR3 region has the DNA TGTGCCAGTAGTATAGGAGCCGCGTCAGATACGCAGTATTTT. Translated, it gives CASSIGAASDTQYF.

The CDR3 protein is CASSLEAGPGRGYTF. The CDR3 DNA sequence: TGTGCCAGCAGCTTAGAGGCAGGCCCGGGACGAGGCTACACCTTC. The V gene is TRBV13, the J gene TRBJ1-2; a possible D gene is TRBD1 (5 bases). Per the germline V gene, CDR1 is PRHDT and CDR2 is FYEKMQ (reference sequence). The ends were cut back, 1 base at V and 8 bases at J, with 17 bases in the middle. This CDR3 has 15 residues.

This chain links TRBV19 with TRBJ1-2; D uncertain. V lost 3 bases and J 2 bases, leaving 13 bases between the germline ends. The CDR3 extends over 15 amino acids. Germline lookup yields CDR1 LNHDA and CDR2 SQIVND (reference sequence). The CDR3 protein is CASSMGSKWNYGYTF. The CDR3 nucleotides read TGTGCCAGTAGTATGGGGTCGAAATGGAACTATGGCTACACCTTC.

V usage is TRBV5-6 and J usage is TRBJ1-5; D ambiguous. V lost 2 bases and J lost 2, with 14 bases in between. The CDR3 runs to 16 residues. Germline-derived CDR1 and CDR2 are SGHDT and YYEEEE. The CDR3 sequence is CASSFSWVAGNQPQHF. The CDR3, as DNA: TGTGCCAGCAGCTTCTCGTGGGTCGCTGGCAATCAGCCCCAGCATTTT.

This clone was seen just once. CDR3 DNA: TGTGCCAGTAGTGCTCGGGACGTTACTCGCTATAGCAATCAGCCCCAGCATTTT. Protein: CASSARDVTRYSNQPQHF. This sequence joins TRBV19 and TRBJ1-5, with a weak D call TRBD1 (5 bases). V was shortened by 5 bases and J by 0 bases, with 20 bases between the two germline ends. Germline assignment: CDR1 LNHDA and CDR2 SQIVND (reference sequence). This CDR3 has 18 residues. The complete variable domain, with remaining parts taken from reference TRBV19 and TRBJ1-5, reads DGGITQSPKYLFRKEGQNVTLSCEQNLNHDAMYWYRQDPGQGLRLIYYSQIVNDFQKGDIAEGYSVSREKKESFPLTVTSAQKNPTAFYLCASSARDVTRYSNQPQHFGDGTRLSIL.

CDR3 in amino acids: CASSLPGLAGGLEETQYF. The CDR3, as DNA: TGTGCCAGCAGTCTCCCGGGACTAGCGGGAGGGCTAGAGGAGACCCAGTACTTC. V usage is TRBV7-9 and J usage is TRBJ2-5, with TRBD2 matching 16 bases. The CDR3 is made up of 18 amino acids. Losses at the gene ends were 6 bases for V and 5 bases for J; bases not matched to a gene: 12. Germline V lookup: CDR1 SEHNR, CDR2 FQNEAQ (reference sequence).

In its sample, this clone was seen a few times. The CDR3 DNA sequence: TGCGCCAGCAGCCAAGAGATCTCCTACGAGCAGTACTTC. Translating it yields CASSQEISYEQYF. The chain joins TRBV4-1 to TRBJ2-7; no reliable D call. Germline loops: CDR1 MGHRA, CDR2 YSYEKL. This CDR3 region has 13 residues. V gave up 0 bases and J gave up 0 bases, with 3 bases separating them.

This clone was observed a handful of times. Other DNA sequences of this sample code for an identical CDR3. The chain employs TRBV5-1 and TRBJ2-5, with D uncertain. The germline gives CDR1 SGHRS, CDR2 YFSETQ. Trimming pared 0 bases from V and 5 bases from J, leaving 2 bases between. The length of the CDR3 is 11 residues. CDR3 amino acids: CASSLAETQYF. The CDR3 DNA is TGCGCCAGCAGCTTGGCTGAGACCCAGTACTTC.

CDR3 sequence (DNA): TGTGCCAGCAGCTTGCAGGCGGGAGGCCCAGATACGCAGTATTTT. It specifies CASSLQAGGPDTQYF. This chain uses TRBV5-4 with TRBJ2-3, with TRBD2 matching 8 bases. The germline gives CDR1 SGHNT, CDR2 YYREEE (reference sequence). Trimming at V came to 1 base and at J to 4 bases, leaving 5 bases not matched to a gene. The CDR3 sequence is 15 residues long.

This chain uses TRBV5-6 with TRBJ2-7, with 10 bases lining up with TRBD2. The CDR3 covers 15 residues. J gave up 0 bases and V 2 bases, and 2 bases lay outside the gene matches. The germline gives CDR1 SGHDT, CDR2 YYEEEE. The CDR3 region is CASSFRTSGSYEQYF. The CDR3 region has the DNA TGTGCCAGCAGCTTCAGGACTAGCGGCTCCTACGAGCAGTACTTC.

The chain has TRBV13 and TRBJ2-2, with 11 bases lining up with TRBD2. The CDR3 consists of 16 residues. J lost 4 bases, V lost 5 bases, and 6 bases had no gene match. Germline loops: CDR1 PRHDT, CDR2 FYEKMQ (reference sequence). CDR3 region: CASSLLLAGVTGELFF. CDR3 DNA: TGTGCCAGCAGCCTTCTACTAGCGGGAGTCACCGGGGAGCTGTTTTTT.

The chain employs TRBV4-1 and TRBJ1-5; D may be TRBD1 (6 bases). The germline gives CDR1 MGHRA, CDR2 YSYEKL. V was clipped by 1 base and J by 3 bases, with 10 bases between them. CDR3 length equals 15 residues. The CDR3 bases are TGCGCCAGCAGCCAAGGACAGGTTGACAATCAGCCCCAGCATTTT. This gives the protein CASSQGQVDNQPQHF.

The V call is TRBV4-2, the J call TRBJ2-7, with a tentative D call TRBD1 (5 bases). V was cut by 2 bases and J by 2 bases, with 13 bases left in between. Germline V gene sequence: CDR1 LGHNA, CDR2 YNFKEQ. This CDR3 has 15 residues. CDR3 nucleotide sequence: TGTGCCAGCAGCCAAACGACAGTAATGCCCTACGAGCAGTACTTC. Translating gives CASSQTTVMPYEQYF.

The chain links TRBV2 to TRBJ2-7; D is unresolved. Germline V gives CDR1 SNHLY, CDR2 FYNNEI. CDR3 length: 14 amino acids. V was pared by 3 bases and J by 3 bases, with 12 bases between. The CDR3 DNA reads as TGTGCCAGCAGTGAGTCTCCTGGGTACTACGAGCAGTACTTC. This encodes CASSESPGYYEQYF.

The genes are TRBV7-2 and TRBJ1-5, with 7 bases lining up with TRBD1. This CDR3 spans 15 amino acids. The germline CDR1 and CDR2 sequences are SGHTA and FQGNSA. The trim removed 4 bases at V and 3 bases at J, leaving 6 bases unmatched. The CDR3 sequence: CASSSEGQPNQPQHF. The CDR3 nucleotides read TGTGCCAGCAGCTCTGAGGGACAGCCCAATCAGCCCCAGCATTTT.

The V gene is TRBV5-1, the J gene TRBJ2-1, with 13 bases aligning to TRBD2. The germline CDR1 and CDR2 sequences are SGHRS and YFSETQ. The CDR3 totals 15 residues. Trimming at V came to 4 bases and at J to 5 bases, leaving 3 bases not matched to a gene. The CDR3 here is CASSATSGRNNEQFF. In nucleotides, the CDR3 is TGCGCCAGCAGCGCGACTAGCGGGAGGAACAATGAGCAGTTCTTC.

The chain couples TRBV5-6 to TRBJ2-2; 7 positions match TRBD1. This CDR3 comprises 15 residues. With 3 bases clipped from V and 3 bases from J, the junction kept 5 bases outside the gene matches. In germline, CDR1 is SGHDT, CDR2 YYEEEE. The CDR3 spells CASSSTGRDTGELFF. The CDR3 DNA is TGTGCCAGCAGCTCGACAGGGCGAGACACCGGGGAGCTGTTTTTT.